This TCR beta chain emerged from a study of spatial heterogeneity in lung cancer. Points from the study as a whole: The number of expanded tumor alpha and beta chains correlated with mutation number.

CDR1 and CDR2 from the germline V gene are SNHLY and FYNNEI. The germline V and J ends were trimmed by 4 bases and 5 bases, with 13 bases remaining between them. This CDR3 spans 14 amino acids. The time point was: sample taken at primary tumor resection. Tumor, nontumor lung or frozen PBMC supplied whole RNA that was sequenced unsorted. The sample holds many counts of this clonotype. Its specificity is not known. TCRdb reprocessed the 5' RACE reads with MiXCR, giving one entry per CDR3 protein. Found here are some 96,000 distinct CDR3 sequences, under 4.5% of them singletons; the top ten hold around 20%.

This sequence joins TRBV2 and TRBJ2-3; TRBD1 might be the D (5 bases). The sequences come from lung tumor tissue, collected at surgery. The sequence came from a male donor with early-stage non-small cell lung cancer. The CDR3 sequence is CASSVQGVLDTQYF. The CDR3, as DNA: TGTGCCAGCAGTGTCCAGGGCGTACTAGATACGCAGTATTTT.